These T cell receptor beta chains were read from a single sample in a study of OX40 agonist ivuxolimab in advanced cancers. The data were produced by immunoSEQ multiplex PCR, yet TCRdb's version contains in-frame clones alone and is incomplete. The sample consists of about 67,000 clones, about 88% of them appearing once. This specimen was CD4+ or CD8+ T cells sorted from blood, taken in a trial of the OX40 agonist ivuxolimab. Every receptor here comes from an adult with an advanced solid tumor such as melanoma, head and neck, liver or kidney cancer. Both conserved end residues are part of each CDR3. The D gene is left open where the match is weak. A clone size is listed for some rows: how often the clone was seen (once, few, many), or a class if it is expanded.

j_call,v_call,clone_size,d_call,cdr3_aa,cdr3_nt
TRBJ1-5,TRBV7-8,few,TRBD1,CASSLTGNQPQHF,TGTGCCAGCAGCCTGACAGGGAATCAGCCCCAGCATTTT
TRBJ2-7,TRBV11-3,.,.,CASSPGPSYEQYF,TGTGCCAGCAGCCCCGGACCTTCCTACGAGCAGTACTTC
TRBJ2-7,TRBV6-7,.,TRBD1,CASSYRTGGDWYEQYF,TGTGCCAGCAGTTACCGGACAGGGGGGGATTGGTACGAGCAGTACTTC
TRBJ1-2,TRBV5-1,.,.,CASSPTGTVYGYTF,TGCGCCAGCAGCCCCACAGGGACCGTATATGGCTACACCTTC
TRBJ2-1,TRBV7-3,.,TRBD1,CASTLGTGSNEQFF,TGTGCCAGCACCTTAGGGACAGGGTCTAATGAGCAGTTCTTC
TRBJ2-7,TRBV19,.,TRBD2,CASSPWTSGKNEQYF,TGTGCCAGTAGTCCTTGGACTAGCGGGAAGAACGAGCAGTACTTC
TRBJ2-1,TRBV6-4,.,.,CASSDLAGDEQFF,TGTGCCAGCAGTGACCTAGCAGGCGATGAGCAGTTCTTC
TRBJ2-5,TRBV27,.,TRBD2,CASSSLAGDRETQYF,TGTGCCAGCAGTTCCCTGGCGGGAGATCGGGAGACCCAGTACTTC
TRBJ2-5,TRBV11-3,.,.,CASSQGPGETQYF,TGTGCCAGCAGCCAAGGGCCTGGGGAGACCCAGTACTTC
TRBJ2-1,TRBV28,.,TRBD2,CASSYRGGIDEQFF,TGTGCCAGCAGTTACCGGGGGGGGATCGATGAGCAGTTCTTC
TRBJ2-7,TRBV9,.,TRBD2,CASSGAGAIEQYF,TGTGCCAGCAGCGGAGCGGGGGCGATCGAGCAGTACTTC
TRBJ1-1,TRBV6-5,once,.,CASRGVVNTEAFF,TGTGCCAGCCGTGGGGTCGTGAACACTGAGGCTTTCTTT
TRBJ2-3,TRBV7-2,.,.,CASSLAYRTDTQYF,TGTGCCAGCAGCTTAGCTTATCGCACAGATACGCAGTATTTT
TRBJ1-4,TRBV28,.,TRBD1,CASSSPRGTGDEKLFF,TGTGCCAGCAGTTCACCTAGAGGGACAGGGGATGAAAAACTGTTTTTT
TRBJ2-4,TRBV19,.,.,CASSIGRGLKNIQYF,TGTGCCAGTAGTATCGGCCGGGGACTGAAAAACATTCAGTACTTC
TRBJ2-7,TRBV28,.,.,CASSLTMRDYEQYF,TGTGCCAGCAGTTTAACGATGAGGGACTACGAGCAGTACTTC
TRBJ2-5,TRBV5-4,.,TRBD2,CASSFSGGAGETQYF,TGTGCCAGCAGCTTCTCCGGGGGGGCGGGTGAGACCCAGTACTTC
TRBJ2-1,TRBV29-1,.,.,CSVGEGHEQFF,TGCAGCGTTGGCGAGGGCCATGAGCAGTTCTTC
TRBJ2-1,TRBV15,.,TRBD1,CATSRGTGPNEQFF,TGTGCCACCAGCAGAGGGACAGGGCCCAATGAGCAGTTCTTC
TRBJ2-7,TRBV2,.,TRBD1,CASLPGGTGTYEQYF,TGTGCCAGCCTCCCTGGGGGGACAGGAACCTACGAGCAGTACTTC
TRBJ2-5,TRBV19,.,.,CASSRRRGYQETQYF,TGTGCCAGTAGCCGAAGGAGGGGGTACCAAGAGACCCAGTACTTC
TRBJ2-7,TRBV29-1,.,.,CSVEDRGRGYYEQYF,TGCAGCGTTGAAGATAGGGGGAGGGGATACTACGAGCAGTACTTC
TRBJ1-1,TRBV20-1,.,.,CSAAPGQEAFF,TGCAGTGCCGCTCCCGGACAGGAAGCTTTCTTT
TRBJ2-7,TRBV2,once,TRBD2,CASSPGTSGQSLTYEQYF,TGTGCCAGCAGCCCCGGGACTAGCGGGCAATCCTTAACCTACGAGCAGTACTTC
TRBJ2-3,TRBV5-1,.,TRBD2,CASSLRTSGSTDTQYF,TGCGCCAGCAGCTTACGGACTAGCGGGAGCACAGATACGCAGTATTTT
TRBJ2-2,TRBV28,.,.,CASTILGRANTGELFF,TGTGCCAGCACCATCCTCGGGAGAGCGAACACCGGGGAGCTGTTTTTT
TRBJ2-4,TRBV4-2,.,TRBD2,CASSQGTSLDIQYF,TGTGCCAGCAGCCAAGGGACTAGCTTAGACATTCAGTACTTC
TRBJ2-3,TRBV28,.,TRBD2,CASSRRITSGRGFSDTQYF,TGTGCCAGCAGTCGCCGGATAACTAGCGGGAGGGGATTCTCAGATACGCAGTATTTT
TRBJ1-4,TRBV5-4,.,.,CASSLDQRSEKLFF,TGTGCCAGCAGCTTGGACCAGCGTAGTGAAAAACTGTTTTTT
TRBJ2-3,TRBV5-5,.,.,CASSFLGGGSTDTQYF,TGTGCCAGCAGTTTCTTAGGCGGAGGGAGCACAGATACGCAGTATTTT
TRBJ2-3,TRBV5-1,.,.,CASSLAVGVRTDTQYF,TGCGCCAGCAGCTTGGCAGTGGGAGTCCGGACAGATACGCAGTATTTT
TRBJ2-5,TRBV18,.,.,CASSPGQNQETQYF,TGTGCCAGCTCTCCGGGCCAGAACCAAGAGACCCAGTACTTC
TRBJ1-4,TRBV2,.,.,CASSVYSPNEKLFF,TGTGCCAGCAGTGTGTACAGCCCTAATGAAAAACTGTTTTTT
TRBJ1-2,TRBV28,.,TRBD1,CASSPWTGANYGYTF,TGTGCCAGCAGTCCGTGGACAGGAGCTAACTATGGCTACACCTTC
TRBJ1-5,TRBV4-1,.,.,CASSHLPQVGNQPQHF,TGCGCCAGCAGCCACCTACCGCAGGTTGGCAATCAGCCCCAGCATTTT
TRBJ2-7,TRBV28,.,TRBD2,CASRQLAGGSYEQYF,TGTGCCAGCAGGCAACTAGCGGGAGGGTCCTACGAGCAGTACTTC
TRBJ2-7,TRBV7-3,.,.,CASSLRVAGCEQYF,TGTGCCAGCAGCTTAAGGGTCGCGGGGTGCGAGCAGTACTTC
TRBJ1-2,TRBV28,.,.,CASSPEEVYGYTF,TGTGCCAGCAGTCCCGAAGAAGTCTATGGCTACACCTTC
TRBJ2-1,TRBV5-4,.,.,CASSFTGEGEQFF,TGTGCCAGCAGCTTCACAGGGGAGGGTGAGCAGTTCTTC
TRBJ2-5,TRBV27,.,TRBD2,CASSTLAGVRETQYF,TGTGCCAGCAGTACCTTAGCGGGAGTAAGAGAGACCCAGTACTTC
TRBJ1-1,TRBV5-1,.,TRBD1,CASSPDRDTEAFF,TGCGCCAGCAGCCCCGACAGGGATACTGAAGCTTTCTTT
TRBJ2-7,TRBV4-2,.,.,CASSQALGPRDEQYF,TGTGCCAGCAGCCAAGCCCTGGGACCCCGAGACGAGCAGTACTTC
TRBJ1-1,TRBV11-2,few,.,CASSLDRHTEAFF,TGTGCCAGCAGCTTAGATCGGCACACTGAAGCTTTCTTT
TRBJ2-1,TRBV5-1,.,TRBD2,CASSLGATSDNNEQFF,TGCGCCAGCAGCTTGGGTGCGACTAGCGACAACAATGAGCAGTTCTTC
TRBJ1-1,TRBV7-2,.,.,CASSSPMGGEAFF,TGTGCCAGCAGCTCACCAATGGGGGGTGAAGCTTTCTTT
TRBJ2-5,TRBV7-6,.,.,CASSLETQYF,TGTGCCAGCAGCTTAGAGACCCAGTACTTC
TRBJ2-3,TRBV5-1,once,TRBD1,CASSLGPGQGITDTQYF,TGCGCCAGCAGCTTGGGACCGGGACAGGGGATAACAGATACGCAGTATTTT
TRBJ2-7,TRBV7-3,.,.,CASSPLLVADEQYF,TGTGCCAGCAGCCCCCTACTAGTCGCCGACGAGCAGTACTTC
TRBJ2-7,TRBV4-2,.,TRBD1,CASSQSAGQGTYEQYF,TGTGCCAGCAGCCAATCCGCGGGACAGGGGACCTACGAGCAGTACTTC
TRBJ2-7,TRBV28,medium-sized,.,CASIKSDGVYEQYF,TGTGCCAGCATCAAATCGGACGGAGTCTACGAGCAGTACTTC
TRBJ1-5,TRBV4-3,.,.,CASSQVYDQPQHF,TGCGCCAGCAGCCAAGTTTACGATCAGCCCCAGCATTTT
TRBJ2-1,TRBV27,.,.,CASSSVRNNEQFF,TGTGCCAGCAGTTCCGTCAGAAACAATGAGCAGTTCTTC
TRBJ2-3,TRBV5-4,.,.,CASSQDRRVTDTQYF,TGTGCCAGCAGCCAAGATCGGCGGGTCACAGATACGCAGTATTTT